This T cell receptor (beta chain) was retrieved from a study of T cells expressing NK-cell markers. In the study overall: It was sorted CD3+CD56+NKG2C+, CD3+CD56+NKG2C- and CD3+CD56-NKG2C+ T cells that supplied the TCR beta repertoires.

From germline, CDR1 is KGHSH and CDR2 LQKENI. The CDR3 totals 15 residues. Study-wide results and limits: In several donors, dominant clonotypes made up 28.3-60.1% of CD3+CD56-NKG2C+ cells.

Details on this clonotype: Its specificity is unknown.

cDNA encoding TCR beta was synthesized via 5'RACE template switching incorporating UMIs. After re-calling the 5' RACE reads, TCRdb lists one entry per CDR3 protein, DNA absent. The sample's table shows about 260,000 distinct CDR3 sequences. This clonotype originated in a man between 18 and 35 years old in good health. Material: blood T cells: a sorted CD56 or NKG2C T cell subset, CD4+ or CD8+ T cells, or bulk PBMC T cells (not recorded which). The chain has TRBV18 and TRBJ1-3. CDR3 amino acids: CASSPPSGAGNTIYF.